The 28 T cell receptor beta chains listed next were all sequenced from one sample in a study of blood T cell repertoires in COVID-19. Libraries were prepared by immunoSEQ multiplex PCR; TCRdb keeps only in-frame clonotypes and omits some of them. This sample has hundreds of thousands of clones; around 90% occur once, and the top ten carry under 4%. Input material: peripheral blood. Receptors originate from a woman aged 25 to 39 with COVID-19, enrolled during active disease.

The chain combines TRBV7-2 with TRBJ2-7, with 7 bases that match TRBD1. This CDR3 contains 15 residues. Germline assignment: CDR1 SGHTA and CDR2 FQGNSA. After removal of 5 bases from V and 0 bases from J, the junction contained 7 bases not matched to a gene. CDR3 region: CASSKEGTVSYEQYF. The CDR3 nucleotides read TGTGCCAGCAGCAAAGAAGGGACAGTCTCCTACGAGCAGTACTTC. The full variable domain, rest sourced from reference TRBV7-2 and TRBJ2-7, is GAGVSQSPSNKVTEKGKDVELRCDPISGHTALYWYRQSLGQGLEFLIYFQGNSAPDKSGLPSDRFSAERTGGSVSTLTIQRTQQEDSAVYLCASSKEGTVSYEQYFGPGTRLTVT.

In its sample, this clone was seen a few times. The chain has TRBV7-9 and TRBJ1-2; TRBD1 matches at 7 bases. CDR1 and CDR2 (germline): SEHNR, FQNEAQ (reference sequence). The length of the CDR3 is 12 residues. The V segment lost 5 bases and the J segment 6 bases; nucleotides outside the gene matches: 3. The DNA of the CDR3 is TGTGCCAGCAGCCTTACAGGGGATGGCTACACCTTC. Its translation: CASSLTGDGYTF.

The J gene is TRBJ2-3, the V gene TRBV14; possibly TRBD1 for D (5 bases). This CDR3 contains 16 residues. CDR1 is SGHDN and CDR2 is FVKESK in the germline V gene. V gave up 4 bases and J gave up 13 bases, with 27 bases separating them. CDR3 DNA sequence: TGTGCCAGCAGCCCCGGTGGGCAGGGATTGAGAAAACTTGAGTATTTT. Translated: CASSPGGQGLRKLEYF.

Only one count was recorded for this clone. This specimen includes other DNA sequences encoding the same CDR3. The chain joins TRBV11-2 to TRBJ2-1, with 10 bases lining up with TRBD2. CDR1 and CDR2 from the germline V gene are SGHAT and FQNNGV. With V trimmed by 1 base and J by 4 bases, 1 base remained unmatched. The CDR3 sequence is 15 residues long. The CDR3 loop is CASSLASGSYNEQFF. In nucleotides, the CDR3 is TGTGCCAGCAGCTTAGCTAGCGGGAGTTACAATGAGCAGTTCTTC.

This chain uses TRBV7-8 with TRBJ1-1, with 9 bases matching TRBD1. J was trimmed by 0 bases and V by 4 bases; bases with no gene match: 9. Germline lookup yields CDR1 SGHVS and CDR2 FQNEAQ. The CDR3 contains 17 residues. CDR3 in amino acids: CASSYRDRVFMNTEAFF. The DNA for the CDR3 is TGTGCCAGCAGCTACCGGGACAGGGTATTTATGAACACTGAAGCTTTCTTT.

The CDR3 region has the DNA TGTGCCAGCAGCTCCTCCGGGACAGGGGGCCGGGAGCAGTACTTC. Translation gives CASSSSGTGGREQYF. The chain combines TRBV5-4 with TRBJ2-7; TRBD1 agrees at 12 bases. J gave up 7 bases and V 3 bases, and 8 bases lay outside the gene matches. In germline, CDR1 is SGHNT, CDR2 YYREEE (reference sequence). This CDR3 is built from 15 residues.

This chain uses TRBV29-1 with TRBJ1-2; no reliable D call. CDR1 and CDR2 from the germline V gene are SQVTM and ANQGSEA. The V gene lost 3 bases and the J gene lost 5 bases, with 16 bases spanning the gap. The CDR3 loop spans 14 amino acids. CDR3 DNA: TGCAGCGTTGATGGCCCGGGAAGGACTTATGGCTACACCTTC. Translating it yields CSVDGPGRTYGYTF.

In this sample, this clone turned up once. The chain has TRBV5-1 and TRBJ1-4; possibly TRBD1 for D (5 bases). Germline CDR1 is SGHRS and CDR2 is YFSETQ. Deletions cut 4 bases from V and 8 bases from J, with 15 bases between. The CDR3 spans 14 residues. The CDR3 bases are TGCGCCAGCAGCCCTGGGGGGGGAGTGGAAAAACTGTTTTTT. Translated: CASSPGGGVEKLFF.

The rearrangement joins TRBV19 to TRBJ1-5; 10 positions match TRBD1. The CDR3 has 17 residues. V gave up 5 bases and J gave up 3 bases; unmatched junction bases: 10. CDR1 LNHDA and CDR2 SQIVND come from the germline V gene (reference sequence). The CDR3 coding sequence is TGTGCCAGTAGTGATGGACAGGGGGTAGTCGACAATCAGCCCCAGCATTTT. As protein: CASSDGQGVVDNQPQHF.

This chain joins TRBV28 and TRBJ2-7; 12 bases align to TRBD1. Germline V gene data show CDR1 as MDHEN and CDR2 as SYDVKM. The CDR3 spans 15 residues. Germline trimming cut 7 bases from V and 4 bases from J; bases unmatched to any gene: 8. This chain's CDR3 is CASTPLGQGAYEQYF. CDR3 DNA sequence: TGTGCCAGCACCCCTCTGGGACAGGGGGCTTACGAGCAGTACTTC. Full variable domain (missing parts from reference TRBV28 and TRBJ2-7): DVKVTQSSRYLVKRTGEKVFLECVQDMDHENMFWYRQDPGLGLRLIYFSYDVKMKEKGDIPEGYSVSREKKERFSLILESASTNQTSMYLCASTPLGQGAYEQYFGPGTRLTVT.

This chain uses TRBV9 with TRBJ2-6; TRBD2 matches at 9 bases. Germline CDR1 and CDR2: SGDLS and YYNGEE. CDR3 size: 17 residues. Trimming at V came to 3 bases and at J to 2 bases, leaving 6 bases not matched to a gene. The chain's CDR3 is CASSAPSGNAGANVLTF. The CDR3 DNA reads TGTGCCAGCAGCGCCCCTAGCGGGAACGCTGGGGCCAACGTCCTGACTTTC.

The gene calls are TRBV7-2 and TRBJ2-5; D gene ambiguous. CDR1 SGHTA and CDR2 FQGNSA come from the germline V gene. This CDR3 has 14 residues. V lost 0 bases and J 5 bases, leaving 10 bases between the germline ends. CDR3 sequence: CASSLAVYRETQYF. CDR3 bases: TGTGCCAGCAGCTTAGCAGTCTATCGGGAGACCCAGTACTTC.

The chain is built from TRBV6-5 and TRBJ1-6; unclear D gene. Germline values: CDR1 MNHEY, CDR2 SVGAGI. This CDR3 comprises 14 residues. Trimming left V 9 bases short and J 4 bases short, with 13 bases between. CDR3 residues: CASSRTGYNSPLHF. The CDR3 nucleotides are TGTGCCAGTTCACGGACGGGATATAATTCACCCCTCCACTTT.

This clone was found a few times. V is TRBV4-1 and J is TRBJ1-4; D is unclear. Deletions cut 3 bases from V and 5 bases from J, with 16 bases between. Germline-derived CDR1 and CDR2 are MGHRA and YSYEKL. This CDR3 contains 16 residues. The DNA of the CDR3 is TGCGCCAGCAGCCAGCTGACGGCGGAGGGAAATGAAAAACTGTTTTTT. This codes for CASSQLTAEGNEKLFF.

The V call is TRBV7-2, the J call TRBJ1-1; D is perhaps TRBD1 (6 bases). This CDR3 has 15 residues. From germline, CDR1 is SGHTA and CDR2 FQGNSA. Trimming left V 5 bases short and J 3 bases short, with 16 bases between. The CDR3 coding sequence is TGTGCCAGCAGCGCGAGGGGGAGGGGGGACACTGAAGCTTTCTTT. Its translation is CASSARGRGDTEAFF. The variable domain in full, completed from reference TRBV7-2 and TRBJ1-1, reads GAGVSQSPSNKVTEKGKDVELRCDPISGHTALYWYRQSLGQGLEFLIYFQGNSAPDKSGLPSDRFSAERTGGSVSTLTIQRTQQEDSAVYLCASSARGRGDTEAFFGQGTRLTVV.

V usage is TRBV6-2 or TRBV6-3 and J usage is TRBJ2-3; possible D gene TRBD2, 5 bases. CDR1 and CDR2 (germline): MNHEY, SVGEGT. This CDR3 comprises 14 residues. V was trimmed by 4 bases and J by 5 bases, leaving 13 bases between them. The chain's CDR3 is CASSFRGVGDTQYF. CDR3 in DNA: TGTGCCAGCAGTTTTCGGGGAGTCGGAGATACGCAGTATTTT.

The chain employs TRBV18 and TRBJ1-4; 9 bases line up with TRBD1. V lost 0 bases, J lost 0 bases, and 2 bases stayed unmatched. CDR1 and CDR2 (germline): KGHSH, LQKENI. The CDR3 length is 17 residues. The CDR3 nucleotides read TGTGCCAGCTCACCACCGGGACAGGGTGCAACTAATGAAAAACTGTTTTTT. Protein: CASSPPGQGATNEKLFF.

The rearrangement uses TRBV6-1 and TRBJ1-1; unclear D gene. Germline V gene data show CDR1 as MNHNS and CDR2 as SASEGT. The CDR3 length is 14 residues. The V gene lost 0 bases and the J gene lost 4 bases, with 9 bases spanning the gap. The CDR3 loop is CASSEAVWSTEAFF. The CDR3 bases are TGTGCCAGCAGTGAAGCTGTCTGGAGCACTGAAGCTTTCTTT.

The chain carries TRBV2 and TRBJ1-1; D is possibly TRBD1 (5 bases). This CDR3 contains 14 residues. Trimming took 4 bases from V and 1 from J, leaving 10 bases between them. Per germline, CDR1 SNHLY and CDR2 FYNNEI. The CDR3 region has the DNA TGTGCCAGCAGTGTTGGGGGGAAGAACACTGAAGCTTTCTTT. It encodes CASSVGGKNTEAFF.

The gene calls are TRBV7-9 and TRBJ1-6, with TRBD1 as a possible D gene (5 bases). This CDR3 has 15 residues. Germline V CDR1 and CDR2: SEHNR, FQNEAQ (reference sequence). Trimming took off 5 bases at V and 5 bases at J, with 13 bases between the two ends. CDR3 DNA: TGTGCCAGCAGCCTCCATTCGACAGATAATTCACCCCTCCACTTT. Translated: CASSLHSTDNSPLHF.

The rearrangement links TRBV19 to TRBJ1-3; 10 positions match TRBD1. The V segment lost 6 bases and the J segment 1 base; nucleotides outside the gene matches: 6. Germline CDR1 reads LNHDA; CDR2 reads SQIVND (reference sequence). The CDR3 totals 16 residues. The DNA of the CDR3 is TGTGCCAGTAGGTGGACAGGGGGAATTTCTGGAAACACCATATATTTT. Encoded protein: CASRWTGGISGNTIYF.

The chain has TRBV9 and TRBJ1-4, with D hard to call. The V gene's germline CDR1 is SGDLS and CDR2 YYNGEE. The germline V and J ends were trimmed by 0 bases and 8 bases, with 11 bases remaining between them. The CDR3 is 14 residues long. CDR3 in DNA: TGTGCCAGCAGCGTAGGACCCGGCGGCGAAAAACTGTTTTTT. Residues: CASSVGPGGEKLFF.

This clone has just one count. The rearrangement joins TRBV9 to TRBJ2-3; perhaps TRBD2 as D (6 bases). The CDR3 has 16 residues. The ends were cut back, 4 bases at V and 4 bases at J, with 19 bases in the middle. Germline lookup yields CDR1 SGDLS and CDR2 YYNGEE. CDR3 nucleotide sequence: TGTGCCAGCAGCCCTCCTAGCGCTTCATGGGCAGATACGCAGTATTTT. This codes for CASSPPSASWADTQYF.

This clone came up once. The chain combines TRBV7-8 with TRBJ1-6, with TRBD1 matching over 8 bases. Per the germline V gene, CDR1 is SGHVS and CDR2 is FQNEAQ. CDR3 length equals 16 residues. V gave up 5 bases and J gave up 13 bases; unmatched junction bases: 16. CDR3 sequence: CASSPLRSTGAVPLHF. The CDR3 DNA follows: TGTGCCAGCAGCCCCCTGAGGTCGACAGGGGCCGTTCCCCTCCACTTT. Looking up the rest from reference TRBV7-8 and TRBJ1-6 gives the full variable domain: GAGVSQSPRYKVAKRGQDVALRCDPISGHVSLFWYQQALGQGPEFLTYFQNEAQLDKSGLPSDRFFAERPEGSVSTLKIQRTQQEDSAVYLCASSPLRSTGAVPLHFGNGTRLTVT.

The V call is TRBV5-1, the J call TRBJ2-6; D possibly corresponds to TRBD2 (5 bases). V was clipped by 2 bases and J by 0 bases, with 9 bases between them. This CDR3 spans 16 amino acids. Germline V lookup: CDR1 SGHRS, CDR2 YFSETQ. CDR3 loop: CASSFQAVSGANVLTF. CDR3 bases: TGCGCCAGCAGCTTTCAAGCGGTCTCTGGGGCCAACGTCCTGACTTTC.

The gene calls are TRBV6-2 or TRBV6-3 and TRBJ2-1; 9 positions agree with TRBD2. Per the germline V gene, CDR1 is MNHEY and CDR2 is SVGEGT. There are 20 residues in the CDR3. V lost 5 bases, J lost 2 bases, and 19 bases stayed unmatched. CDR3 protein: CASSMTEGGGRVDPYNEQFF. Here the CDR3 DNA reads TGTGCCAGCAGTATGACTGAGGGTGGCGGGAGGGTCGACCCCTACAATGAGCAGTTCTTC.

The genes are TRBV10-3 and TRBJ2-1, with D possibly matching TRBD1 (6 bases). CDR3 size: 18 residues. Trimming stripped 4 bases from V and 0 bases from J, with 19 bases between. CDR1 and CDR2 (germline): ENHRY, SYGVKD. For the CDR3, the DNA is TGTGCCATCAGTGTTAGTCTTGTACAGGGCGTCTCCTACAATGAGCAGTTCTTC. Translation: CAISVSLVQGVSYNEQFF.

The V and J genes are TRBV10-3 and TRBJ2-3; TRBD1 matches at 8 bases. The CDR3 extends over 16 amino acids. The germline CDR1 and CDR2 sequences are ENHRY and SYGVKD. Trimming removed 6 bases from V and 6 bases from J; junction bases left unmatched: 14. The CDR3 nucleotides are TGTGCCATCAGGGGACTGGGACAGGAATTAATTGATACGCAGTATTTT. Translating gives CAIRGLGQELIDTQYF.